The 8 T cell receptor beta chains listed next were all sequenced from one sample in a study of spatial heterogeneity in lung cancer. Their antigens remain unidentified. Overall study findings and caveats: Counts that tracked tumor mutation counts were those of expanded intratumoral alpha and beta TCRs.

Time point described: sample taken at primary tumor resection. TCRdb reprocessed the 5' RACE reads with MiXCR, giving one entry per CDR3 protein. The table has about 730 distinct CDR3 sequences, 14% to 15% seen once. This sample comprised lung tumor tissue, obtained at surgery. All receptors derive from a male donor with early-stage non-small cell lung cancer.

This clonotype was counted a few times. This rearrangement joins TRBV28 to TRBJ2-1, with D uncertain. Germline CDR1 and CDR2: MDHEN and SYDVKM. Trimming cost V 3 bases and J 2 bases, with 8 bases left between them. The CDR3 sequence is 14 residues long. CDR3 protein: CASSFWGTYNEQFF. The DNA for the CDR3 is TGTGCCAGCAGTTTCTGGGGAACCTACAATGAGCAGTTCTTC.

This clonotype has a handful of counts. The chain joins TRBV7-2 to TRBJ2-1; TRBD1 might be the D (5 bases). The germline gives CDR1 SGHTA, CDR2 FQGNSA. V lost 6 bases and J lost 8, with 8 bases in between. CDR3 length: 11 amino acids. The CDR3 nucleotides read TGTGCCAGCAGGTGGGGCGATGAGCAGTTCTTC. Protein sequence: CASRWGDEQFF.

By sample fraction, this clonotype is medium-sized. This chain uses TRBV9 with TRBJ2-5; 7 nucleotides match TRBD2. Germline CDR1 is SGDLS and CDR2 is YYNGEE. The ends lost 2 bases at V and 1 base at J; junction bases unmatched: 5. The CDR3 consists of 15 residues. CDR3 in amino acids: CASSVGGGPQETQYF. CDR3 in DNA: TGTGCCAGCAGCGTTGGGGGGGGTCCCCAAGAGACCCAGTACTTC.

In its sample, this clonotype is medium-sized. The genes are TRBV3-1 and TRBJ2-5; 10 bases are shared with TRBD1. The junction had 7 bases not matched to a gene; V was cut back by 4 bases and J by 2 bases. Germline V gene lookup returns CDR1 LGHDT and CDR2 YNNKEL (reference sequence). The CDR3 has 16 residues. As DNA, the CDR3 is TGTGCCAGCAGCCTTCGGACAGGGGGGGAACAAGAGACCCAGTACTTC. It yields the protein CASSLRTGGEQETQYF.

By share, this clonotype counts as large. V usage is TRBV6-5 and J usage is TRBJ1-1; maybe TRBD1 (6 bases). CDR3 length: 12 amino acids. Germline V gene sequence: CDR1 MNHEY, CDR2 SVGAGI. Between the trimmed V and J ends, which lost 6 bases and 7 bases, there was a span of 12 bases. CDR3 in DNA: TGTGCCAGCAGCCTGGAACAGGGTGAAGCTTTCTTT. Encoded protein: CASSLEQGEAFF.

This clonotype is medium-sized (0.01 to 0.1%) within its sample. This chain links TRBV6-1 with TRBJ2-2; D is unresolved. Trimming cost V 3 bases and J 2 bases, with 4 bases left between them. This CDR3 is 13 amino acids long. CDR1 is MNHNS, CDR2 SASEGT, per germline. The chain's CDR3 is CASSDGNTGELFF. CDR3 DNA: TGTGCCAGCAGTGACGGAAACACCGGGGAGCTGTTTTTT.

This chain connects TRBV7-8 to TRBJ2-7; unclear D gene. CDR1 is SGHVS and CDR2 is FQNEAQ in the germline V gene. V was clipped by 5 bases and J by 4 bases, with 9 bases between them. This CDR3 is 12 amino acids long. The CDR3 spells CASSGYSYEQYF. For the CDR3, the DNA is TGTGCCAGCAGCGGATATAGTTACGAGCAGTACTTC.

This clonotype ranks as large. The chain is built from TRBV21-1 and TRBJ2-3; the D call TRBD1 from the table was never checked on the DNA. TRBV21-1 is classified as a pseudogene. The CDR3 extends over 16 amino acids. DNA for the CDR3: TGTGCCAGCAGCGAAAGGGAAGGGGAACGCACAGATACGCAGTATTTT. Translating it yields CASSEREGERTDTQYF.